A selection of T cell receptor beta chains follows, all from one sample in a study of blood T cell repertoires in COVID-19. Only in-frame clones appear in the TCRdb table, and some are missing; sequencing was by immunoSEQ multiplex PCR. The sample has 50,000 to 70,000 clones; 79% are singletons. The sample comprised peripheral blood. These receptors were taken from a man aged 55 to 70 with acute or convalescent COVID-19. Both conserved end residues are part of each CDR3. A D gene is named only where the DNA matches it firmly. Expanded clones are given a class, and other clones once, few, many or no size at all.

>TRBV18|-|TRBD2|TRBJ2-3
TGTGCCAGCTCACCACCGGGACTAGCGACAGATACGCAGTATTTT
CASSPPGLATDTQYF
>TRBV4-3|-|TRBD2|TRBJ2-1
TGCGCCAGCAGCCAAACAGCGGGAGGGCGTATTTTAGGTAATGAGCAGTTCTTC
CASSQTAGGRILGNEQFF
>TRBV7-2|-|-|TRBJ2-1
TGTGCCAGCAGTTGGCGGTACAATGAGCAGTTCTTC
CASSWRYNEQFF
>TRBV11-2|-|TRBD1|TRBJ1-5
TGTGCCAGCAGCTTACGGCAGGGGGCTAATCAGCCCCAGCATTTT
CASSLRQGANQPQHF
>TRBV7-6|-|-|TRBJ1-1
TGTGCCAGCAGCCTAGGACACCTGAACACTGAAGCTTTCTTT
CASSLGHLNTEAFF
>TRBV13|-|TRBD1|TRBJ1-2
TGTGCCAGCAGCTTAGTAGAAAGGGGGCGAGGCTATGGCTACACCTTC
CASSLVERGRGYGYTF
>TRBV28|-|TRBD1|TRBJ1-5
TGTGCCAGCAGTTTATGGGCGGGACAGGGGGATAGCAATCAGCCCCAGCATTTT
CASSLWAGQGDSNQPQHF
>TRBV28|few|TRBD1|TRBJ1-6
TGTGCCAGCAGTTACCCGGGGGACAGGGGAGGGTCGTATAATTCACCCCTCCACTTT
CASSYPGDRGGSYNSPLHF
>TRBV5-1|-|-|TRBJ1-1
TGCGCCAGCACCATGATCGGTTCTACTGAAGCTTTCTTT
CASTMIGSTEAFF
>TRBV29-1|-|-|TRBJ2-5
TGCAGCGTTACTGAAGAGACCCAGTACTTC
CSVTEETQYF
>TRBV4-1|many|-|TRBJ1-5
TGCGCCAGCAGCCAAAAAGCACAGGGAAATCAGCCCCAGCATTTT
CASSQKAQGNQPQHF
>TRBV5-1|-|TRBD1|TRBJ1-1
TGCGCCAGCAGCAGCGGGACAGGGAACACTGAAGCTTTCTTT
CASSSGTGNTEAFF
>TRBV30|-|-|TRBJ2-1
TGTGCCTGGAGTGTACAAAGCAATGAGCAGTTCTTC
CAWSVQSNEQFF
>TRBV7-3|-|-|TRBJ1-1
TGTGCCAGCAGCTCGGACGGGGGAAACACTGAAGCTTTCTTT
CASSSDGGNTEAFF
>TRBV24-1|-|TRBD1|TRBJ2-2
TGTGCCACCAGTGATTTGTCGGGACAGGGGGCGATCGGGGAGCTGTTTTTT
CATSDLSGQGAIGELFF
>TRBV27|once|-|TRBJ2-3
TGTGCCAGCAGTTTTAATGGAGACACAGATACGCAGTATTTT
CASSFNGDTDTQYF
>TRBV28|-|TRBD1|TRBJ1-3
TGTGCCAGCAGCCGACCCGGGACAGGGAGTAACACCATATATTTT
CASSRPGTGSNTIYF
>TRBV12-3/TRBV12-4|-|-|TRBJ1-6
TGTGCCAGCAGTTTGGGCCTTACTGTACCCCTCCACTTT
CASSLGLTVPLHF
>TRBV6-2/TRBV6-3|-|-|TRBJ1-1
TGTGCCAGCAGTTACGGCCAGGGTTTCAAGGCTGAAGCTTTCTTT
CASSYGQGFKAEAFF
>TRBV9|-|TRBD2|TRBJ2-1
TGTGCCAGCAGTACCGAGGCTAGCGGGAAAAATGAGCAGTTCTTC
CASSTEASGKNEQFF
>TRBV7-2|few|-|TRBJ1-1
TGTGCCAGCAGCTTAGAGGTCGGGAGGGTCACTGAAGCTTTCTTT
CASSLEVGRVTEAFF
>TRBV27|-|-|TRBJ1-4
TGTGCCAGCCGCCAGAGACAGACAGATGAAAAACTGTTTTTT
CASRQRQTDEKLFF
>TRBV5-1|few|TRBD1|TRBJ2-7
TGCGCCAGCAGCTTGAGGACAGGGAACTCCTACGAGCAGTACTTC
CASSLRTGNSYEQYF
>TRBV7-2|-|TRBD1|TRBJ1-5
TGTGCCAGCAGCTCTACAGGGGGCTGGGGCAGCAATCAGCCCCAGCATTTT
CASSSTGGWGSNQPQHF
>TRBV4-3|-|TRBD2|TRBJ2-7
TGCGCCAGCAGCCAAGAGGGGGGGGTAGGATACTACGAGCAGTACTTC
CASSQEGGVGYYEQYF
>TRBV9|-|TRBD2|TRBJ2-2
TGTGCCAGCAGCCGCCCACGGGGAGGGCCGTTGAACGGGGAGCTGTTTTTT
CASSRPRGGPLNGELFF
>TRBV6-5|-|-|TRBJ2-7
TGTGCCAGCAGGCCCTTAGAGAGAGGGACCTACGAGCAGTACTTC
CASRPLERGTYEQYF
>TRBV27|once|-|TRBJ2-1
TGTGCCAGCAGTTTATGGGACACCAGCTCCTACAATGAGCAGTTCTTC
CASSLWDTSSYNEQFF
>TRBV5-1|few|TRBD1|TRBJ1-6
TGCGCCAGCAGCTTGGCCGAGGACAGGGATAATTCACCCCTCCACTTT
CASSLAEDRDNSPLHF
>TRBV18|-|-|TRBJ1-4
TGTGCCAGCTCACCAAACTCCATGGAAAAACTGTTTTTT
CASSPNSMEKLFF
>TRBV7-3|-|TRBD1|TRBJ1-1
TGTGCCAGCAGCTCCGGACAGGGCCACACTGAAGCTTTCTTT
CASSSGQGHTEAFF
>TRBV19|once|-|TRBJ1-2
TGTGCCAGTAGTATAGGCGGCAGAAACTATGGCTACACCTTC
CASSIGGRNYGYTF
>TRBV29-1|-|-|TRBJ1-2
TGCAGCGTTGGGGGCGCCGGGGGCTACACCTTC
CSVGGAGGYTF